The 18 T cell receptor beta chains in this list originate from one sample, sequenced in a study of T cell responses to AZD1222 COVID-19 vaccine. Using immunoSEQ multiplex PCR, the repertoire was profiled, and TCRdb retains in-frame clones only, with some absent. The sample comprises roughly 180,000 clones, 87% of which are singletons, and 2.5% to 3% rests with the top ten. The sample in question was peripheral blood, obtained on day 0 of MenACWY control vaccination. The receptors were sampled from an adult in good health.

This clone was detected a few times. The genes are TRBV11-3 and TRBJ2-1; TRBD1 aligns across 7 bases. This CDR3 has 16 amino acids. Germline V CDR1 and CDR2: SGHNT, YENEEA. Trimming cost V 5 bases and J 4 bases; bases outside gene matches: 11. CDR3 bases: TGTGCCAGCAGCCGACAGACAGGGAAGGCGTACAATGAGCAGTTCTTC. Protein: CASSRQTGKAYNEQFF.

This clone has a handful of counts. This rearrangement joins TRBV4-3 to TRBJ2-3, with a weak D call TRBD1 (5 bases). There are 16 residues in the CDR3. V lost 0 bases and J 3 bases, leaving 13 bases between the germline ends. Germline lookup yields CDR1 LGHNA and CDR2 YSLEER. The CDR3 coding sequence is TGCGCCAGCAGCCAAGATTTCGCCACAGGAACAGATACGCAGTATTTT. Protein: CASSQDFATGTDTQYF.

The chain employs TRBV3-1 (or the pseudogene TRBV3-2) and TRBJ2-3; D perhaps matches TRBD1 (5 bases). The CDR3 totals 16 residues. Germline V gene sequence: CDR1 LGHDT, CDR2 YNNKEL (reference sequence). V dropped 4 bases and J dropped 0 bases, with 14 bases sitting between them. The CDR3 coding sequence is TGTGCCAGCAGCCTAAAGACACAGGCTAGCACAGATACGCAGTATTTT. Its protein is CASSLKTQASTDTQYF.

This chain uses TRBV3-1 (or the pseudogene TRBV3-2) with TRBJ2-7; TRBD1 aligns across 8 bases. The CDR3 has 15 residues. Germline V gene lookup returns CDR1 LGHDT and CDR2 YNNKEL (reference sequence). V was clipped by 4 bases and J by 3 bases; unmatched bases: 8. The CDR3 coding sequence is TGTGCCAGCAGCCGCAGGGGGCAGGGGAACTACGAGCAGTACTTC. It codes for CASSRRGQGNYEQYF.

The CDR3 region has the DNA TGTGCCAGCAGGGGACAGAATAATTCACCCCTCCACTTT. Translated, it gives CASRGQNNSPLHF. The J gene is TRBJ1-6, the V gene TRBV6-5; TRBD1 matches 7 bases. The CDR3 has 13 amino acids. V lost 6 bases and J lost 5; bases outside the gene matches: 1. Germline V gene sequence: CDR1 MNHEY, CDR2 SVGAGI.

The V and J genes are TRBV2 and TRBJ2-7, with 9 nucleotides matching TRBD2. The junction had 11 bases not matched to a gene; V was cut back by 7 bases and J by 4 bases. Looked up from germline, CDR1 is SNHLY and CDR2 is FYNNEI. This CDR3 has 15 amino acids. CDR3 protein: CASKWSSGASYEQYF. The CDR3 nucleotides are TGTGCCAGCAAATGGTCTAGCGGGGCCTCTTACGAGCAGTACTTC.

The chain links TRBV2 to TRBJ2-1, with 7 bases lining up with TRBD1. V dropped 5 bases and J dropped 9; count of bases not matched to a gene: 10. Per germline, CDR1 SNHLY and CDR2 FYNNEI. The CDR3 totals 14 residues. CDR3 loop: CASSPTWSGGEQFF. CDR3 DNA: TGTGCCAGCAGTCCTACTTGGTCAGGGGGTGAGCAGTTCTTC.

CDR3 in DNA: TGTGCCAGTAGTACCCGACCCCAGGTCGAGCAGTTCTTC. Residues: CASSTRPQVEQFF. The rearrangement links TRBV19 to TRBJ2-1; D uncertain. V was trimmed by 4 bases and J by 10 bases, leaving 14 bases between them. The V gene's germline CDR1 is LNHDA and CDR2 SQIVND (reference sequence). There are 13 residues in the CDR3.

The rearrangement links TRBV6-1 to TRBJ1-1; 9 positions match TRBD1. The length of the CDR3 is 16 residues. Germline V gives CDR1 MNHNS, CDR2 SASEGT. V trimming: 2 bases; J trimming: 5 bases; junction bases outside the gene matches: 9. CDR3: CASSELGGTGHTEAFF. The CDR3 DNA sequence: TGTGCCAGCAGTGAATTGGGCGGGACAGGGCATACTGAAGCTTTCTTT.

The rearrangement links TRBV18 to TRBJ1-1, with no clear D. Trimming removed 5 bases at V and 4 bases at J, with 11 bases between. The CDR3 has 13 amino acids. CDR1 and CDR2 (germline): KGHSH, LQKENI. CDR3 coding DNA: TGTGCCAGCTCATCAGACATCGGCACTGAAGCTTTCTTT. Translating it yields CASSSDIGTEAFF.

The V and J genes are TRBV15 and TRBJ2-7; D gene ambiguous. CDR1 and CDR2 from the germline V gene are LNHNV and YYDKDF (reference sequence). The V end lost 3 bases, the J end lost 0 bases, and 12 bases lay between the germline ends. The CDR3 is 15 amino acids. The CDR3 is CATSSRPRSSYEQYF. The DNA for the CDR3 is TGTGCCACCAGCAGCCGACCGAGGAGCTCCTACGAGCAGTACTTC.

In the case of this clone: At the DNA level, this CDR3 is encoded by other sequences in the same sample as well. The CDR3 is CASSVDGSSYEQYF. The CDR3 DNA follows: TGTGCCAGCAGCGTAGATGGCAGCTCCTACGAGCAGTACTTC. The chain carries TRBV9 and TRBJ2-7; no definite D call. The CDR3 totals 14 residues. V shed 0 bases and J shed 0 bases, with 7 bases lying between them. Germline lookup yields CDR1 SGDLS and CDR2 YYNGEE. Full variable domain (missing parts from reference TRBV9 and TRBJ2-7): DSGVTQTPKHLITATGQRVTLRCSPRSGDLSVYWYQQSLDQGLQFLIQYYNGEERAKGNILERFSAQQFPDLHSELNLSSLELGDSALYFCASSVDGSSYEQYFGPGTRLTVT.

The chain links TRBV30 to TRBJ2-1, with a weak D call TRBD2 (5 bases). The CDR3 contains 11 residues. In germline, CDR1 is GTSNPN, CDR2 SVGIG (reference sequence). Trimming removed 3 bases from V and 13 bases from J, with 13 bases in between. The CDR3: CAWSPPGIQFF. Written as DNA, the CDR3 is TGTGCCTGGAGCCCGCCCGGGATCCAGTTCTTC.

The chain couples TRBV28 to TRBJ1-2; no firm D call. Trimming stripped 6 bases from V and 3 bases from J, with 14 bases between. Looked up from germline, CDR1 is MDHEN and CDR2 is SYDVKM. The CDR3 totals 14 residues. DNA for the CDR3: TGTGCCAGCAGCTTAGCGAGGACTGACTATGGCTACACCTTC. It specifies CASSLARTDYGYTF.

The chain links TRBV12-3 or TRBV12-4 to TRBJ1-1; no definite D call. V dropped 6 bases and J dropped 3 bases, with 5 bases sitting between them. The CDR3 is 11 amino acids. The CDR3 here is CASRRYTEAFF. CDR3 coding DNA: TGTGCCAGCAGACGGTACACTGAAGCTTTCTTT.

The CDR3 DNA follows: TGTGCCACCAGCAGAGATAGGGGCGGTAGCACAGATACGCAGTATTTT. Translation: CATSRDRGGSTDTQYF. The chain recombines TRBV15 with TRBJ2-3; D possibly corresponds to TRBD1 (5 bases). V lost 0 bases and J lost 0, with 10 bases in between. Germline-derived CDR1 and CDR2 are LNHNV and YYDKDF (reference sequence). The CDR3 runs 16 residues.

CDR3 amino acids: CASTSTGQGHLDQPQHF. DNA for the CDR3: TGTGCCAGTACCTCAACGGGACAGGGGCATTTAGATCAGCCCCAGCATTTT. This chain uses TRBV19 with TRBJ1-5; 10 bases agree with TRBD1. V dropped 7 bases and J dropped 5; count of bases not matched to a gene: 14. The CDR3 totals 17 residues. Germline V gene data show CDR1 as LNHDA and CDR2 as SQIVND (reference sequence).

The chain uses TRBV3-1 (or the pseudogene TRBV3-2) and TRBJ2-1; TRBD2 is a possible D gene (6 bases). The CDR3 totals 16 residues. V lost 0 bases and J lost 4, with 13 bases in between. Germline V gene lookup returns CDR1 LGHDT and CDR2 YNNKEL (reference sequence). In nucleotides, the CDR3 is TGTGCCAGCAGCCAAGATCCGTTAGCGGAGTACAATGAGCAGTTCTTC. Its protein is CASSQDPLAEYNEQFF.